The 26 T cell receptor beta chains listed next were all sequenced from one sample in a study of preoperative IRX-2 immunotherapy in early breast cancer. Treatment meaning: preoperative locoregional IRX-2 cytokine immunotherapy. The table came from immunoSEQ multiplex PCR; TCRdb's copy has only in-frame clones and leaves some out. The profile covers some 19,000 clones, with 85% appearing a single time and 0.95% to 1.5% taken by the ten largest. The sample was lymph node tissue, taken after IRX-2 immunotherapy. Receptors originate from a human donor with breast cancer.

The genes are TRBV19 and TRBJ2-7, with 8 nucleotides matching TRBD1. V was clipped by 1 base and J by 5 bases; unmatched bases: 7. CDR3 length: 15 residues. Germline V lookup: CDR1 LNHDA, CDR2 SQIVND (reference sequence). CDR3 residues: CASSIARQGSHEQYF. The CDR3 nucleotides are TGTGCCAGTAGTATAGCCCGACAGGGGTCCCACGAGCAGTACTTC.

V and J are TRBV10-3 and TRBJ1-5, with D unresolved. The length of the CDR3 is 12 residues. V lost 6 bases and J 1 base, leaving 4 bases between the germline ends. CDR1 and CDR2 (germline): ENHRY, SYGVKD. CDR3 protein: CAISDSNQPQHF. CDR3 sequence (DNA): TGTGCCATCAGCGACAGCAATCAGCCCCAGCATTTT.

The V and J genes are TRBV5-1 and TRBJ2-5, with 7 bases fitting TRBD2. With 2 bases clipped from V and 0 bases from J, the junction kept 1 base outside the gene matches. The length of the CDR3 is 14 residues. The V gene's germline CDR1 is SGHRS and CDR2 YFSETQ. CDR3 sequence (DNA): TGCGCCAGCAGCTTTAGCGGGTACCAAGAGACCCAGTACTTC. Amino acids: CASSFSGYQETQYF. Looking up the rest from reference TRBV5-1 and TRBJ2-5 gives the full variable domain: KAGVTQTPRYLIKTRGQQVTLSCSPISGHRSVSWYQQTPGQGLQFLFEYFSETQRNKGNFPGRFSGRQFSNSRSEMNVSTLELGDSALYLCASSFSGYQETQYFGPGTRLLVL.

This chain links TRBV2 with TRBJ1-2; TRBD1 aligns across 11 bases. This CDR3 contains 13 residues. CDR1 is SNHLY and CDR2 is FYNNEI in the germline V gene. The J segment lost 7 bases and the V segment lost 9 bases, leaving 7 bases of the junction unmatched. CDR3 DNA: TGTGCCAGTACTCCGGGACAGGGGGTTGGCTACACCTTC. Its protein is CASTPGQGVGYTF.

The chain employs TRBV19 and TRBJ2-3; TRBD1 aligns across 7 bases. This CDR3 comprises 14 residues. With 4 bases clipped from V and 2 bases from J, the junction kept 3 bases outside the gene matches. Germline V gene lookup returns CDR1 LNHDA and CDR2 SQIVND (reference sequence). CDR3 DNA: TGTGCCAGTAGTACGGGACAGTTCACAGATACGCAGTATTTT. Translating gives CASSTGQFTDTQYF.

This sequence joins TRBV11-3 and TRBJ2-1; D is possibly TRBD1 or TRBD2 (5 bases each). Trimming cost V 5 bases and J 1 base, with 15 bases left between them. From germline, CDR1 is SGHNT and CDR2 YENEEA. There are 16 residues in the CDR3. The CDR3 nucleotides are TGTGCCAGCAGCCCGCGAGGGGCGGAGTCCTACAATGAGCAGTTCTTC. The encoded protein is CASSPRGAESYNEQFF. The variable domain in full, with the rest retrieved from reference TRBV11-3 and TRBJ2-1, is EAGVVQSPRYKIIEKKQPVAFWCNPISGHNTLYWYLQNLGQGPELLIRYENEEAVDDSQLPKDRFSAERLKGVDSTLKIQPAELGDSAVYLCASSPRGAESYNEQFFGPGTRLTVL.

A single count supports this clone. This chain uses TRBV19 with TRBJ2-3; D not resolved. Per germline, CDR1 LNHDA and CDR2 SQIVND (reference sequence). The CDR3 contains 15 residues. Trimming pared 1 base from V and 2 bases from J, leaving 10 bases between. The chain's CDR3 is CASSIGPSTTDTQYF. CDR3 sequence (DNA): TGTGCCAGTAGTATAGGACCCTCCACCACAGATACGCAGTATTTT.

The chain is built from TRBV18 and TRBJ2-3; D is possibly TRBD2 (5 bases). V was clipped by 6 bases and J by 5 bases, with 12 bases between them. The CDR3 is 13 amino acids. CDR1 and CDR2 from the germline V gene are KGHSH and LQKENI. The CDR3 DNA reads TGTGCCAGCTCGCCTCGCCGGGGAGATACGCAGTATTTT. Encoded protein: CASSPRRGDTQYF.

This clone was detected only once. The gene calls are TRBV5-1 and TRBJ2-1; TRBD2 matches 10 bases. J was trimmed by 6 bases and V by 3 bases; bases with no gene match: 9. The CDR3 is 16 residues long. Germline-derived CDR1 and CDR2 are SGHRS and YFSETQ. Written as DNA, the CDR3 is TGCGCCAGCAGCTCGGGACTAGCGCCTACGAGCAATGAGCAGTTCTTC. Amino acids: CASSSGLAPTSNEQFF.

The genes are TRBV6-8 and TRBJ2-7; D may be TRBD1 (6 bases). Germline assignment: CDR1 MNHGY and CDR2 SAAAGT. The CDR3 is 13 residues long. Trimming left V 10 bases short and J 0 bases short, with 13 bases between. CDR3 nucleotide sequence: TGTGCCATCAGGACAGTCTACTCCTACGAGCAGTACTTC. Translation: CAIRTVYSYEQYF.

The V gene is TRBV25-1, the J gene TRBJ2-2; 11 bases fit TRBD2. This CDR3 is 16 amino acids long. Looked up from germline, CDR1 is MGHDK and CDR2 is SYGVNS. After removal of 3 bases from V and 0 bases from J, the junction contained 0 bases not matched to a gene. CDR3 residues: CASSDSGGANTGELFF. CDR3 sequence (DNA): TGTGCCAGCAGTGATAGCGGGGGGGCGAACACCGGGGAGCTGTTTTTT.

The chain has TRBV18 and TRBJ1-6, with D perhaps TRBD1 (5 bases). Germline V gene sequence: CDR1 KGHSH, CDR2 LQKENI. V was shortened by 3 bases and J by 9 bases, with 12 bases between the two germline ends. This CDR3 comprises 14 residues. The CDR3 is CASSPGPPGSPLHF. CDR3 coding DNA: TGTGCCAGCTCACCGGGACCGCCTGGTTCACCCCTCCACTTT.

The V gene is TRBV6-8, the J gene TRBJ2-5; 7 bases are shared with TRBD1. This CDR3 contains 12 residues. Germline V lookup: CDR1 MNHGY, CDR2 SAAAGT. V shed 8 bases, J shed 2 bases, and the junction held 2 bases outside the gene matches. The CDR3 loop is CASEGQQETQYF. The CDR3 DNA follows: TGTGCCAGCGAGGGACAGCAAGAGACCCAGTACTTC.

V is TRBV28 and J is TRBJ1-2; D remains unclear. Trimming cost V 3 bases and J 7 bases, with 15 bases left between them. The germline V gene has CDR1 MDHEN and CDR2 SYDVKM. The CDR3 spans 14 residues. In DNA, the CDR3 is TGTGCCAGCAGTTTGCGGGATTGGGTAGGTGGCTACACCTTC. It encodes CASSLRDWVGGYTF.

V gene TRBV9 combines with J gene TRBJ2-1; D not resolved. This CDR3 contains 12 residues. The germline gives CDR1 SGDLS, CDR2 YYNGEE. Trimming shortened V by 6 bases and J by 8 bases, and 12 bases separated the two germline ends. The DNA of the CDR3 is TGTGCCAGCAACGCGGAGAGCTATGAGCAGTTCTTC. It encodes CASNAESYEQFF.

The rearrangement joins TRBV5-1 to TRBJ2-3; D call uncertain. Germline values: CDR1 SGHRS, CDR2 YFSETQ. CDR3 length equals 14 residues. Trimming cost V 5 bases and J 2 bases, with 12 bases left between them. CDR3 region: CASRRVRDTDTQYF. The CDR3 nucleotides are TGCGCCAGCAGAAGGGTTCGCGACACAGATACGCAGTATTTT.

J is TRBJ1-3 and V is TRBV29-1; D perhaps matches TRBD1 (5 bases). The CDR3 runs 12 residues. The germline V and J ends were trimmed by 2 bases and 4 bases, with 6 bases remaining between them. The germline V gene has CDR1 SQVTM and CDR2 ANQGSEA. The CDR3 bases are TGCAGCGTTGAAACAGGCGGAAACACCATATATTTT. Translated, it gives CSVETGGNTIYF.

The chain combines TRBV30 with TRBJ1-4; D is ambiguous. This CDR3 has 11 residues. Trimming took 5 bases from V and 8 from J, leaving 9 bases between them. CDR1 and CDR2 from the germline V gene are GTSNPN and SVGIG (reference sequence). CDR3 protein: CAWAPNEKLFF. The CDR3 coding sequence is TGTGCCTGGGCCCCCAACGAAAAACTGTTTTTT.

This chain connects TRBV19 to TRBJ2-2, with 10 bases lining up with TRBD2. The CDR3 loop spans 16 amino acids. The V segment lost 5 bases and the J segment 6 bases; nucleotides outside the gene matches: 9. Germline V lookup: CDR1 LNHDA, CDR2 SQIVND (reference sequence). CDR3 sequence: CASSSKLAGWSGELFF. The CDR3 DNA follows: TGTGCCAGTAGTTCAAAACTAGCGGGATGGTCCGGGGAGCTGTTTTTT. The variable domain in full, with the rest retrieved from reference TRBV19 and TRBJ2-2, is DGGITQSPKYLFRKEGQNVTLSCEQNLNHDAMYWYRQDPGQGLRLIYYSQIVNDFQKGDIAEGYSVSREKKESFPLTVTSAQKNPTAFYLCASSSKLAGWSGELFFGEGSRLTVL.

This clone was recorded a few times. J is TRBJ2-2 and V is TRBV19; TRBD2 aligns across 11 bases. CDR3 size: 15 residues. From germline, CDR1 is LNHDA and CDR2 SQIVND (reference sequence). Losses at the gene ends were 4 bases for V and 7 bases for J; bases not matched to a gene: 5. The CDR3 sequence is CASSKLAGALGELFF. The CDR3 bases are TGTGCCAGTAGTAAACTAGCGGGGGCCCTCGGGGAGCTGTTTTTT.

V gene TRBV6-1 combines with J gene TRBJ1-3; D not certain. The CDR3 is 16 amino acids. The V gene lost 0 bases and the J gene lost 2 bases, with 11 bases spanning the gap. Germline loops: CDR1 MNHNS, CDR2 SASEGT. The CDR3 DNA follows: TGTGCCAGCAGTGAAGCGCGGGGTGGGGCTGGAAACACCATATATTTT. This encodes CASSEARGGAGNTIYF.

The gene calls are TRBV7-5 and TRBJ2-4; the table's D call, TRBD2, was not checked against the DNA. TRBV7-5 is annotated as a pseudogene. CDR3 length equals 19 residues. CDR3 sequence reads: CASSLEASGRLLAKNIQYF. In DNA form, the CDR3 reads TGTGCCAGCAGCTTAGAGGCTAGCGGGAGGCTCCTAGCCAAAAACATTCAGTACTTC.

The genes are TRBV19 and TRBJ1-1; the D is unclear. With 5 bases removed from V and 3 bases from J, the gap between germline ends came to 13 bases. CDR1 and CDR2 (germline): LNHDA, SQIVND (reference sequence). CDR3 length: 14 residues. CDR3 coding DNA: TGTGCCAGTAGTCCCTCCCCGAGGGACACTGAAGCTTTCTTT. Protein sequence: CASSPSPRDTEAFF.

This clone was picked up one time. V and J are TRBV11-3 and TRBJ2-4; 15 bases match TRBD2. Per germline, CDR1 SGHNT and CDR2 YENEEA. V was clipped by 5 bases and J by 6 bases; unmatched bases: 8. The CDR3 runs to 17 residues. The CDR3 is CASSPGLAGGSLNIQYF. CDR3 DNA: TGTGCCAGCAGCCCGGGACTAGCGGGGGGTTCTCTAAACATTCAGTACTTC.

The chain employs TRBV6-8 and TRBJ2-2; perhaps TRBD2 as D (5 bases). V gave up 6 bases and J gave up 4 bases, with 15 bases separating them. Germline V gene data show CDR1 as MNHGY and CDR2 as SAAAGT. The CDR3 has 15 amino acids. CDR3: CASRLPSPSTGELFF. CDR3 nucleotide sequence: TGTGCCAGCAGATTGCCTAGCCCGTCCACCGGGGAGCTGTTTTTT.

The V and J genes are TRBV19 and TRBJ2-1, with D possibly being TRBD1 (7 bases). Germline CDR1 and CDR2: LNHDA and SQIVND (reference sequence). Trimming took off 4 bases at V and 9 bases at J, with 16 bases between the two ends. This CDR3 has 14 residues. The chain's CDR3 is CASSTLTQGGEQFF. Here the CDR3 DNA reads TGTGCCAGTAGTACCCTAACTCAGGGGGGTGAGCAGTTCTTC.